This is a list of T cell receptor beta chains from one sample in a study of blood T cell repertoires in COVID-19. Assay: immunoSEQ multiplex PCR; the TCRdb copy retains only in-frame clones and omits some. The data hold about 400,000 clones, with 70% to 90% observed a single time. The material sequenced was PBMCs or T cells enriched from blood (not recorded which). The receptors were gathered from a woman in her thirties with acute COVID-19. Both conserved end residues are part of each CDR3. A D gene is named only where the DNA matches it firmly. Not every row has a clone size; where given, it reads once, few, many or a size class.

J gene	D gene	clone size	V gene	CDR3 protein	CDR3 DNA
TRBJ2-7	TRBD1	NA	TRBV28	CASRRTGYSYEQYF	TGTGCCAGCAGGAGGACAGGGTACTCCTACGAGCAGTACTTC
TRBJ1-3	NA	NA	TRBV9	CASSVFPAPGSGNTIYF	TGTGCCAGCAGCGTTTTTCCGGCGCCGGGCTCTGGAAACACCATATATTTT
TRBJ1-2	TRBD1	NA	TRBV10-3	CAISGGPVRGHNYGYTF	TGTGCCATCAGTGGTGGACCGGTGAGGGGGCATAACTATGGCTACACCTTC
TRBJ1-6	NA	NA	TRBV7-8	CASSPGQSSYNSPLHF	TGTGCCAGCAGCCCCGGACAGAGCTCCTATAATTCACCCCTCCACTTT
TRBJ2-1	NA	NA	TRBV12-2	CASRFLSLAGGYNEQFF	TGTGCAAGTCGCTTTCTATCCTTAGCGGGGGGCTACAATGAGCAGTTCTTC
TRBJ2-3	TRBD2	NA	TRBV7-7	CASSLKRGGPDTQYF	TGTGCCAGCAGCTTAAAGCGGGGGGGCCCAGATACGCAGTATTTT
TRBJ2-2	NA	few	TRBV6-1	CASSEWIMGGRENTGELFF	TGTGCCAGCAGTGAGTGGATTATGGGGGGGCGCGAAAACACCGGGGAGCTGTTTTTT
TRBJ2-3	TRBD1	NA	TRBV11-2	CASSSFQGARGVDTQYF	TGTGCCAGCAGCTCTTTTCAGGGGGCGAGAGGTGTAGATACGCAGTATTTT
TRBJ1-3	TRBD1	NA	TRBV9	CASSVEGAKGNTIYF	TGTGCCAGCAGCGTAGAGGGGGCGAAGGGAAACACCATATATTTT
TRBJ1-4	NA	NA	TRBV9	CASSVGEGRERNEKLFF	TGTGCCAGCAGCGTAGGGGAGGGCAGGGAGAGAAATGAAAAACTGTTTTTT
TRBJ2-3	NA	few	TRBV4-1	CASKNPGNATDTQYF	TGCGCCAGCAAAAACCCGGGAAACGCGACAGATACGCAGTATTTT
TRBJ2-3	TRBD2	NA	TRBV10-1	CASSLTSGRTDTQYF	TGCGCCAGCAGCCTGACTAGCGGAAGGACAGATACGCAGTATTTT
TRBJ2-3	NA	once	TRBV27	CASSFGGARVLDTQYF	TGTGCCAGCAGTTTTGGAGGGGCCCGTGTTTTAGATACGCAGTATTTT
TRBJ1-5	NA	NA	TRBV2	CASSEPSGGASNQPQHF	TGTGCCAGCAGTGAGCCTTCGGGTGGAGCTAGCAATCAGCCCCAGCATTTT
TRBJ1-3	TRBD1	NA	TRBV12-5	CASGLVGTGGGNTIYF	TGTGCTAGTGGTTTGGTAGGGACAGGGGGAGGAAACACCATATATTTT
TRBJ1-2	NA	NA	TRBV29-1	CSVEISTEVYGYTF	TGCAGCGTTGAAATTTCGACTGAAGTATATGGCTACACCTTC
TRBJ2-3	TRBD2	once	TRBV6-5	CASSYNPSGATDTQYF	TGTGCCAGCAGTTACAATCCTAGCGGGGCCACAGATACGCAGTATTTT
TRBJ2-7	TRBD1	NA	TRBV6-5	CASRVDRGGYEQYF	TGTGCCAGCAGAGTTGACAGGGGTGGCTACGAGCAGTACTTC
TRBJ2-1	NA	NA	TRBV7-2	CASSFTRDSYNEQFF	TGTGCCAGCAGCTTTACGCGGGACTCCTACAATGAGCAGTTCTTC
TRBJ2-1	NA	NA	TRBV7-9	CASRLRGEQFF	TGTGCCAGCAGACTCAGGGGCGAGCAGTTCTTC
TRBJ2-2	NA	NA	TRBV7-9	CASSPGQTNTGELFF	TGTGCCAGCAGCCCCGGACAGACGAACACCGGGGAGCTGTTTTTT
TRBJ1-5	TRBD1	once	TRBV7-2	CASSLRTGVSPQHF	TGTGCCAGCAGCTTACGGACAGGTGTATCGCCCCAGCATTTT
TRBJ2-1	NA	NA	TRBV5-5	CASSFIQGQSARDEQFF	TGTGCCAGCAGCTTTATACAAGGACAGTCGGCTAGGGATGAGCAGTTCTTC
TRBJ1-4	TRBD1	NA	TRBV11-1	CASSPGQGADEKLFF	TGTGCCAGCAGCCCGGGACAGGGGGCTGATGAAAAACTGTTTTTT
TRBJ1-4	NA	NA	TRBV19	CASRDRTNEKLFF	TGTGCCAGTAGGGACAGAACTAATGAAAAACTGTTTTTT
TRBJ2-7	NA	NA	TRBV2	CASSELGTFDEQYF	TGTGCCAGCAGTGAACTAGGGACTTTTGACGAGCAGTACTTC
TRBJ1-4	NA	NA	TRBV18	CASSPRPGSEKLFF	TGTGCCAGCTCACCACGGCCTGGGAGTGAAAAACTGTTTTTT
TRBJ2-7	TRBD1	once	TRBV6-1	CASSEPGQTYEQYF	TGTGCCAGCAGTGAACCGGGACAGACTTACGAGCAGTACTTC
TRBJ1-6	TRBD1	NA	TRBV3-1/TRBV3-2	CASSQQGANSPLHF	TGTGCCAGCAGCCAACAGGGGGCCAATTCACCCCTCCACTTT
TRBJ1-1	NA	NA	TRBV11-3	CASSPGGRTTGTEAFF	TGTGCCAGCTCACCTGGGGGCAGGACCACCGGCACTGAAGCTTTCTTT
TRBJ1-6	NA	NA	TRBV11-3	CASSLGSGENSPLHF	TGTGCCAGCAGCTTAGGGAGTGGAGAAAATTCACCCCTCCACTTT
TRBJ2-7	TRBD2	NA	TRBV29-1	CSAERGGTYEQYF	TGCAGCGCGGAGCGGGGGGGAACCTACGAGCAGTACTTC
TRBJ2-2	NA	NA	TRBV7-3	CASSQQGPTGELFF	TGTGCCAGCAGCCAACAGGGCCCCACCGGGGAGCTGTTTTTT
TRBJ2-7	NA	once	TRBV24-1	CATSDPVKGAYEQYF	TGTGCCACCAGTGACCCGGTGAAGGGGGCCTACGAGCAGTACTTC
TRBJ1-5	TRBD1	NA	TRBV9	CASSGTGANQPQHF	TGTGCCAGCAGCGGGACAGGGGCAAATCAGCCCCAGCATTTT
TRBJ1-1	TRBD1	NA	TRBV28	CASSPRTGANTEAFF	TGTGCCAGCAGTCCGCGGACAGGGGCGAACACTGAAGCTTTCTTT
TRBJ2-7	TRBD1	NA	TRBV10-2	CASIDSGTGIGYGQYF	TGCGCCAGCATCGACAGTGGGACAGGGATTGGGTACGGGCAGTACTTC
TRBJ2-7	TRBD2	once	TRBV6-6	CASRFTSGGGAYEQYF	TGTGCCAGCAGGTTCACTTCGGGGGGGGGAGCCTACGAGCAGTACTTC
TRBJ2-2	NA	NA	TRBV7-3	CASSSVGLPTGELFF	TGTGCCAGCAGCTCCGTCGGACTTCCTACCGGGGAGCTGTTTTTT
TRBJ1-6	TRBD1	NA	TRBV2	CASSLIIPGQGAGNSPLHF	TGTGCCAGCAGTCTAATTATACCGGGACAGGGGGCAGGGAATTCACCCCTCCACTTT
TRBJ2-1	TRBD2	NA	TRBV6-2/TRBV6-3	CASSLAGLAGNEQFF	TGTGCCAGCAGTCTGGCTGGACTAGCGGGGAATGAGCAGTTCTTC
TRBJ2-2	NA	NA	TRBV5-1	CASRQPGPGELFF	TGCGCCAGCAGACAACCAGGGCCCGGGGAGCTGTTTTTT
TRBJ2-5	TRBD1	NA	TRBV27	CASSPGQGSLYQETQYF	TGTGCCAGCAGTCCAGGACAGGGGTCGCTCTACCAAGAGACCCAGTACTTC
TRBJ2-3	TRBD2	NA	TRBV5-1	CASSRGLVTDTQYF	TGCGCCAGCAGCAGGGGACTAGTAACAGATACGCAGTATTTT
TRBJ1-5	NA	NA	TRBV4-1	CASSPKTPSNQPQHF	TGCGCCAGCAGCCCGAAAACACCTAGCAATCAGCCCCAGCATTTT
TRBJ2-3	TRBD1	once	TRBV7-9	CASSATGTGYSTDTQYF	TGTGCCAGCAGCGCAACAGGGACAGGGTACAGCACAGATACGCAGTATTTT
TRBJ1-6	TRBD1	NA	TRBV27	CASSLGQGLKSPLHF	TGTGCCAGCAGCCTAGGACAGGGACTGAAATCACCCCTCCACTTT
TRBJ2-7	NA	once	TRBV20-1	CSASDLDSRYEQYF	TGCAGTGCTAGTGACCTCGACAGTCGGTACGAGCAGTACTTC
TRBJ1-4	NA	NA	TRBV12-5	CASGPTPKGYGGVLREKLFF	TGTGCTAGTGGTCCGACCCCGAAGGGGTACGGGGGGGTACTTCGCGAAAAACTGTTTTTT
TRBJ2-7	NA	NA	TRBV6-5	CASSPRGGGYEQYF	TGTGCCAGCAGCCCCCGGGGTGGAGGCTACGAGCAGTACTTC
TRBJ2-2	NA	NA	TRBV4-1	CASSSRTTGGDGTGELFF	TGCGCCAGCAGTTCCAGAACTACTGGCGGGGACGGCACCGGGGAGCTGTTTTTT
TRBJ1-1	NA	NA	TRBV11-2	CASSLGQGLNTEAFF	TGTGCCAGCAGCTTAGGGCAGGGGTTGAACACTGAAGCTTTCTTT
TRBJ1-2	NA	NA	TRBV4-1	CASSREEQAMGGYTF	TGCGCCAGCAGCCGAGAAGAACAGGCCATGGGGGGCTACACCTTC